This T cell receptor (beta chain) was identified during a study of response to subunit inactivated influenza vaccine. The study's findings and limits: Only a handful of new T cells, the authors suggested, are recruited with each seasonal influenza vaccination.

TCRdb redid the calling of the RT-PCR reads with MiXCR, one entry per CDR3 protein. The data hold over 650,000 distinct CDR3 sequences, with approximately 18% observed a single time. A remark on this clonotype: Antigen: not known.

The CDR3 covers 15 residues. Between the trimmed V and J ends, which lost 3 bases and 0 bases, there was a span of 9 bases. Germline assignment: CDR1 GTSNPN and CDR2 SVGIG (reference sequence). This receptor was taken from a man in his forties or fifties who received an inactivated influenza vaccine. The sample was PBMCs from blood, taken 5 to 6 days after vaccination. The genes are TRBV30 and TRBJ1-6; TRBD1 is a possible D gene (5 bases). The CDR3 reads CAWRRGGSYNSPLHF. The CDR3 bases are TGTGCCTGGAGACGGGGGGGCTCCTATAATTCACCCCTCCACTTT.